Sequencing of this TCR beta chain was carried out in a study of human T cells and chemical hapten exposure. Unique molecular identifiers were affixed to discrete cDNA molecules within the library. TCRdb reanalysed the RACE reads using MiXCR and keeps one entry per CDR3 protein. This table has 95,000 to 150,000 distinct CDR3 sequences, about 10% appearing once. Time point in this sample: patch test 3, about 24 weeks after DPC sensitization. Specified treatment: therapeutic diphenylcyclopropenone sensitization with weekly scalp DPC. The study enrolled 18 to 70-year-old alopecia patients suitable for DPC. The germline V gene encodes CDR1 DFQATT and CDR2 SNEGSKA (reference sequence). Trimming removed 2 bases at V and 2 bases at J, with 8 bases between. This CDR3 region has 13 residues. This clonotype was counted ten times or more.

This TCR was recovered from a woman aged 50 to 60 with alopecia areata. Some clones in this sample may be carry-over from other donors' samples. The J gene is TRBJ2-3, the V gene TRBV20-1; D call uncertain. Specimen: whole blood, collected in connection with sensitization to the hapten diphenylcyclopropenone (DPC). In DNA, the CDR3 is TGCAGTGCTAGACTACGGCTCACAGATACGCAGTATTTT. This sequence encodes CSARLRLTDTQYF.